These T cell receptor beta chains were read from a single sample in a study of cytomegalovirus exposure and HLA in healthy donors. Assay: immunoSEQ multiplex PCR; the TCRdb copy retains only in-frame clones and omits some. Among approximately 100,000 clones listed, around 72% were seen once. Sequences were obtained from PBMCs. Every receptor here comes from a male donor in good health and CMV-seropositive. CDR3s include the opening cysteine and the closing phenylalanine or tryptophan. D genes are given only for firm matches. A clone size is listed for some rows: how often the clone was seen (once, few, many), or a class if it is expanded.

j_call,d_call,clone_size,v_call,cdr3_nt,cdr3_aa
TRBJ1-5,.,.,TRBV27,TGTGCCAGCAGCTATCAGGGTATGGGTCAGCCCCAGCATTTT,CASSYQGMGQPQHF
TRBJ1-4,.,.,TRBV7-3,TGTGCCAGCAGCCCGTCCCGAGGGGAAAAACTGTTTTTT,CASSPSRGEKLFF
TRBJ1-3,.,.,TRBV19,TGTGCCAGTAGTATAGGCACACCAGACTCTGGAAACACCATATATTTT,CASSIGTPDSGNTIYF
TRBJ2-3,TRBD1,.,TRBV7-6,TGTGCCAGCAGCTCTTTGACAGGGGGAGATACGCAGTATTTT,CASSSLTGGDTQYF
TRBJ1-2,.,.,TRBV7-2,TGTGCCAGCAGCTTACGGGACATGATCGACGGCTACACCTTC,CASSLRDMIDGYTF
TRBJ2-1,.,.,TRBV5-1,TGCGCCAGCAGCTTGTCGGCAGGGTTACTATACAATGAGCAGTTCTTC,CASSLSAGLLYNEQFF
TRBJ2-5,.,.,TRBV7-2,TGTGCCAGCAGCTTAAACTTCCAAGAGACCCAGTACTTC,CASSLNFQETQYF
TRBJ1-6,.,.,TRBV7-2,TGTGCCAGCGGGCAGGGAACGAATTCACCCCTCCACTTT,CASGQGTNSPLHF
TRBJ2-7,TRBD2,once,TRBV9,TGTGCCAGCAGCGTCCACCCTGGCGGGGGGGGAGAGCAGTACTTC,CASSVHPGGGGEQYF
TRBJ1-2,.,.,TRBV7-2,TGTGCCAGCAGCTTTGATCTAACTGTCTATGGCTACACCTTC,CASSFDLTVYGYTF
TRBJ2-7,.,.,TRBV9,TGTGCCAGCAGCGAGGCCGGCGGGGCGTCCTACGAGCAGTACTTC,CASSEAGGASYEQYF
TRBJ1-5,.,few,TRBV4-1,TGCGCCAGCAGCCAAGACCGCGAGGCCAGTCGAAGGCCCCAGCATTTT,CASSQDREASRRPQHF
TRBJ1-5,TRBD1,few,TRBV27,TGTGCCAGCAGCCGACAGGGTCCAGCTTATAGCAATCAGCCCCAGCATTTT,CASSRQGPAYSNQPQHF
TRBJ1-4,TRBD1,.,TRBV7-9,TGTGCCAGCAGCTTAGGACAGGGAAATGAAAAACTGTTTTTT,CASSLGQGNEKLFF
TRBJ1-3,.,.,TRBV4-2,TGTGCCAGCAGCCGGGGGCCTGAGGGAACGTCTGGAAACACCATATATTTT,CASSRGPEGTSGNTIYF
TRBJ2-5,TRBD1,.,TRBV7-2,TGTGCCAGCAGGCCCGGGGACAGGCCCCAAGAGACCCAGTACTTC,CASRPGDRPQETQYF
TRBJ1-1,TRBD1,.,TRBV5-6,TGTGCCAGCAGCGAAGGACAGGGGGGCAGACTCCAGGGTTTCTTT,CASSEGQGGRLQGFF
TRBJ2-2,.,.,TRBV2,TGTGCCAGCAGACAGGGAAGGGAGCTGTTTTTT,CASRQGRELFF
TRBJ2-7,TRBD2,once,TRBV19,TGTGCCAGTAGTATGTCTCAGGGACTATTCCACGAGCAGTACTTC,CASSMSQGLFHEQYF
TRBJ2-1,TRBD1,.,TRBV19,TGTGCCAGTAGCTTGACGACAGGGGGCATCAATGAGCAGTTCTTC,CASSLTTGGINEQFF
TRBJ1-1,.,.,TRBV2,TGTGCCAGCAGTCGGGATACTGAAGCTTTCTTT,CASSRDTEAFF
TRBJ1-1,TRBD1,.,TRBV28,TGTGCCAGCAGATTTTTGACAGGGTTGAACACTGAAGCTTTCTTT,CASRFLTGLNTEAFF
TRBJ1-4,TRBD1,.,TRBV6-6,TGTGCCAGCAGTTACCGGGACAGAAATGAAAAACTGTTTTTT,CASSYRDRNEKLFF
TRBJ1-1,TRBD1,.,TRBV5-8,TGTGCCAGCAGCCCGGGACAGGGGGTCGTGGACACTGAAGCTTTCTTT,CASSPGQGVVDTEAFF
TRBJ1-3,.,few,TRBV30,TGTGCCTGGAGTTGGGGGACACTCGGAAACACCATATATTTT,CAWSWGTLGNTIYF
TRBJ2-7,TRBD2,.,TRBV7-6,TGTGCCAGCAGCGAAGCGGGGGGGTGGGGCTTCTACGAGCAGTACTTC,CASSEAGGWGFYEQYF
TRBJ2-1,TRBD2,.,TRBV9,TGTGCCAGCAGCGTTTCTAGCGGGGGGACCTACAATGAGCAGTTCTTC,CASSVSSGGTYNEQFF
TRBJ1-2,.,.,TRBV30,TGTGCCTGGCGACAGGACTATGGCTACACCTTC,CAWRQDYGYTF
TRBJ2-5,TRBD2,.,TRBV15,TGTGCCACCAGCAGAGAAATGACTAGCGCGTGGGAGACCCAGTACTTC,CATSREMTSAWETQYF